The 24 T cell receptor beta chains presented below share a single source sample, sequenced in a study of blood T cell repertoires in COVID-19. Sequencing used immunoSEQ multiplex PCR; TCRdb keeps in-frame clones, though not all of them. The profile covers some 27,000 clones, with approximately 71% appearing a single time and about 15% taken by the ten largest. Specimen: peripheral blood. These receptors all come from a human donor in a cohort sampled during active COVID-19.

V gene TRBV7-8 combines with J gene TRBJ2-1; 13 bases are shared with TRBD2. CDR3 length: 18 amino acids. J gave up 7 bases and V 5 bases, and 14 bases lay outside the gene matches. Germline lookup yields CDR1 SGHVS and CDR2 FQNEAQ. The chain's CDR3 is CASSPPLRLAGGRNEQFF. The DNA of the CDR3 is TGTGCCAGCAGCCCACCGCTCCGACTAGCGGGGGGTAGGAATGAGCAGTTCTTC. The entire variable domain, with the rest obtained from reference TRBV7-8 and TRBJ2-1, is as follows: GAGVSQSPRYKVAKRGQDVALRCDPISGHVSLFWYQQALGQGPEFLTYFQNEAQLDKSGLPSDRFFAERPEGSVSTLKIQRTQQEDSAVYLCASSPPLRLAGGRNEQFFGPGTRLTVL.

Regarding this clone: Other DNA sequences in the same sample also yield this CDR3. The chain employs TRBV18 and TRBJ1-6; 9 nucleotides line up with TRBD1. Germline V gene sequence: CDR1 KGHSH, CDR2 LQKENI. The CDR3 is 14 residues long. The J segment lost 6 bases and the V segment lost 3 bases, leaving 0 bases of the junction unmatched. The CDR3 region is CASSPGQGNSPLHF. Here the CDR3 DNA reads TGTGCCAGCTCACCGGGACAGGGTAATTCACCCCTCCACTTT.

V is TRBV4-3 and J is TRBJ2-3; 7 bases are shared with TRBD1. CDR1 LGHNA and CDR2 YSLEER come from the germline V gene. Losses at the gene ends were 1 base for V and 2 bases for J; bases not matched to a gene: 6. The CDR3 contains 16 residues. As DNA, the CDR3 is TGCGCCAGCAGCCAAGGCCTGACAGGGTCCACAGATACGCAGTATTTT. Its translation is CASSQGLTGSTDTQYF.

The rearrangement uses TRBV18 and TRBJ2-1; weak D call: TRBD2 (6 bases). This CDR3 has 15 residues. V lost 3 bases to trimming and J lost 10 bases, with 19 bases between them. Germline CDR1 KGHSH, CDR2 LQKENI. CDR3 amino acids: CASSPTSSASSEQFF. Written as DNA, the CDR3 is TGTGCCAGCTCACCGACGTCTAGCGCGTCCAGCGAGCAGTTCTTC.

The CDR3 DNA follows: TGTGCCAGCAGCGGGTCGGGTACGCAGTATTTT. Translating gives CASSGSGTQYF. The rearrangement joins TRBV11-2 to TRBJ2-3, with unresolved D. The CDR3 has 11 amino acids. V dropped 5 bases and J dropped 8 bases, with 8 bases sitting between them. CDR1 is SGHAT, CDR2 FQNNGV, per germline.

The chain uses TRBV7-2 and TRBJ2-1, with TRBD2 matching 7 bases. V shed 2 bases, J shed 3 bases, and the junction held 10 bases outside the gene matches. CDR3 length: 17 amino acids. Germline V lookup: CDR1 SGHTA, CDR2 FQGNSA. CDR3 nucleotides: TGTGCCAGCAGCTTATCACTGAGGGAGGGTAACTACAATGAGCAGTTCTTC. Translated: CASSLSLREGNYNEQFF.

The genes are TRBV6-4 and TRBJ2-1; D is unclear. With 6 bases removed from V and 3 bases from J, the gap between germline ends came to 12 bases. The germline gives CDR1 MRHNA, CDR2 SNTAGT. CDR3 length equals 14 residues. The CDR3 DNA sequence: TGTGCCAGCAGACCTAAGCCAGGCTACAATGAGCAGTTCTTC. It yields the protein CASRPKPGYNEQFF.

This clone was observed a few times. This rearrangement joins TRBV6-2 or TRBV6-3 to TRBJ2-7; a weak D match, TRBD1 (5 bases). The CDR3 is made up of 15 amino acids. V lost 6 bases to trimming and J lost 3 bases, with 18 bases between them. CDR1 and CDR2 from the germline V gene are MNHEY and SVGEGT. The CDR3 spells CASSLVRQGVYEQYF. The CDR3 DNA sequence: TGTGCCAGCAGCCTCGTTCGGCAGGGCGTCTACGAGCAGTACTTC.

The V and J genes are TRBV30 and TRBJ1-3; D is unclear. The germline V and J ends were trimmed by 4 bases and 3 bases, with 7 bases remaining between them. The CDR3 totals 12 residues. Looked up from germline, CDR1 is GTSNPN and CDR2 is SVGIG (reference sequence). CDR3: CAWKGVGNTIYF. The CDR3 bases are TGTGCCTGGAAGGGAGTTGGAAACACCATATATTTT.

This chain links TRBV27 with TRBJ2-7, with D perhaps matching TRBD1 (5 bases). CDR1 and CDR2 from the germline V gene are MNHEY and SMNVEV (reference sequence). Trimming left V 2 bases short and J 2 bases short, with 10 bases between. This CDR3 is built from 14 residues. CDR3 protein: CASSLGREAYEQYF. The CDR3 coding sequence is TGTGCCAGCAGTTTAGGCAGGGAAGCCTACGAGCAGTACTTC.

The J gene is TRBJ1-2, the V gene TRBV6-5; 7 bases fit TRBD1. CDR1 is MNHEY and CDR2 is SVGAGI in the germline V gene. V trimming: 5 bases; J trimming: 6 bases; junction bases outside the gene matches: 12. The CDR3 covers 15 residues. The CDR3 is CASSPRGGGMDGYTF. DNA of the CDR3: TGTGCCAGCAGTCCCCGAGGAGGGGGCATGGATGGCTACACCTTC.

A few counts support this clone. The chain uses TRBV4-2 and TRBJ1-6; D perhaps matches TRBD1 (5 bases). The CDR3 is made up of 14 amino acids. V shed 1 base and J shed 9 bases, with 10 bases lying between them. Germline CDR1 reads LGHNA; CDR2 reads YNFKEQ. This CDR3 is CASSQVGGGSPLHF. The CDR3 region has the DNA TGTGCCAGCAGCCAAGTCGGGGGAGGTTCACCCCTCCACTTT.

This clone came up a few times. This chain connects TRBV6-2 or TRBV6-3 to TRBJ2-7; D call uncertain. The germline V gene has CDR1 MNHEY and CDR2 SVGEGT. The V gene lost 5 bases and the J gene lost 4 bases, with 9 bases spanning the gap. The CDR3 consists of 12 residues. Here the CDR3 reads CASSHRMYEQYF. CDR3 bases: TGTGCCAGCAGTCACAGAATGTACGAGCAGTACTTC.

CDR3 protein: CASSPRGEPYEQYF. CDR3 in DNA: TGTGCCAGCTCACCACGGGGGGAGCCCTACGAGCAGTACTTC. This sequence joins TRBV18 and TRBJ2-7; possible D gene TRBD2, 6 bases. Trimming pared 1 base from V and 2 bases from J, leaving 9 bases between. The CDR3 runs to 14 residues. Germline CDR1 KGHSH, CDR2 LQKENI.

This clone is classed as medium-sized. V is TRBV6-5 and J is TRBJ1-3, with 7 bases that match TRBD1. Germline V gene sequence: CDR1 MNHEY, CDR2 SVGAGI. V lost 10 bases and J lost 2; bases outside the gene matches: 5. The CDR3 is 13 residues long. CDR3 DNA sequence: TGTGCCACGGAGGGGGCTACTGGAAACACCATATATTTT. It specifies CATEGATGNTIYF.

This clone was seen once. This chain uses TRBV6-2 or TRBV6-3 with TRBJ2-1, with 7 bases that match TRBD2. The CDR3 loop spans 14 amino acids. V shed 2 bases and J 6 bases; nucleotides not matched to a gene: 4. The germline CDR1 and CDR2 sequences are MNHEY and SVGEGT. The chain's CDR3 is CASSYGGLVNEQFF. DNA of the CDR3: TGTGCCAGCAGTTACGGCGGACTAGTCAATGAGCAGTTCTTC.

The chain has TRBV7-9 and TRBJ2-3, with TRBD2 identical over 8 bases. Germline trimming cut 1 base from V and 0 bases from J; bases unmatched to any gene: 6. Germline V CDR1 and CDR2: SEHNR, FQNEAQ (reference sequence). The CDR3 sequence is 17 residues long. The chain's CDR3 is CASSLGGGLTSTDTQYF. CDR3 nucleotide sequence: TGTGCCAGCAGCTTAGGCGGGGGGTTAACTAGCACAGATACGCAGTATTTT. Drawing the rest from reference TRBV7-9 and TRBJ2-3, the complete variable domain is DTGVSQNPRHKITKRGQNVTFRCDPISEHNRLYWYRQTLGQGPEFLTYFQNEAQLEKSRLLSDRFSAERPKGSFSTLEIQRTEQGDSAMYLCASSLGGGLTSTDTQYFGPGTRLTVL.

The chain joins TRBV2 to TRBJ2-3, with D unresolved. The V end was cut by 1 base, the J end by 0 bases, with 5 bases between. This CDR3 is 14 amino acids long. From germline, CDR1 is SNHLY and CDR2 FYNNEI. The CDR3 sequence: CASSEGLSTDTQYF. CDR3 coding DNA: TGTGCCAGCAGTGAAGGTCTCAGCACAGATACGCAGTATTTT.

V usage is TRBV5-4 and J usage is TRBJ2-1, with 13 bases fitting TRBD2. Per the germline V gene, CDR1 is SGHNT and CDR2 is YYREEE (reference sequence). The junction had 14 bases not matched to a gene; V was cut back by 8 bases and J by 3 bases. The CDR3 is made up of 18 amino acids. CDR3 nucleotides: TGTGCCAGTCAAGTCGGGACTAGCGGGACCCCACTCTACAATGAGCAGTTCTTC. The encoded protein is CASQVGTSGTPLYNEQFF.

This clone has more than one count but fewer than ten. The chain links TRBV30 to TRBJ1-1, with D possibly TRBD1 on 5 matching bases. V was cut by 7 bases and J by 1 base, with 16 bases left in between. Per germline, CDR1 GTSNPN and CDR2 SVGIG (reference sequence). CDR3 size: 14 residues. Here the CDR3 DNA reads TGTGCCTCCCTGGACATCCTTGAGAACACTGAAGCTTTCTTT. Amino acid sequence: CASLDILENTEAFF.

This chain joins TRBV20-1 and TRBJ1-5; D not certain. This CDR3 region has 14 residues. Trimming cost V 3 bases and J 0 bases, with 9 bases left between them. CDR1 and CDR2 from the germline V gene are DFQATT and SNEGSKA (reference sequence). DNA for the CDR3: TGCAGTGCTAGTTCGGGTCATAGCAATCAGCCCCAGCATTTT. It encodes CSASSGHSNQPQHF.

The J gene is TRBJ2-1, the V gene TRBV2; 9 bases line up with TRBD2. The CDR3 runs 15 residues. Germline V CDR1 and CDR2: SNHLY, FYNNEI. Germline trimming cut 3 bases from V and 4 bases from J; bases unmatched to any gene: 4. The CDR3 is CASSEFSGGYNEQFF. The CDR3 nucleotides read TGTGCCAGCAGTGAGTTTAGCGGGGGATACAATGAGCAGTTCTTC.

The chain couples TRBV2 to TRBJ2-6, with 8 bases that match TRBD1. The J segment lost 2 bases and the V segment lost 5 bases, leaving 11 bases of the junction unmatched. CDR1 is SNHLY and CDR2 is FYNNEI in the germline V gene. There are 18 residues in the CDR3. The CDR3 loop reads CASSKGRQGAPGANVLTF. DNA for the CDR3: TGTGCCAGCAGTAAAGGTCGCCAGGGGGCGCCTGGGGCCAACGTCCTGACTTTC.

The V gene is TRBV4-3, the J gene TRBJ1-5, with D uncertain. The CDR3 length is 16 residues. V shed 0 bases and J shed 3 bases, with 12 bases lying between them. CDR1 LGHNA and CDR2 YSLEER come from the germline V gene. CDR3 nucleotide sequence: TGCGCCAGCAGCCAAGATTGGCGGGAGATCAATCAGCCCCAGCATTTT. Encoded protein: CASSQDWREINQPQHF.